This T cell receptor beta chain comes out of a study of T-cell reconstitution after alpha-beta-depleted transplantation in children. This clonotype was observed a handful of times. This CDR3 spans 15 amino acids. Per germline, CDR1 SGHRS and CDR2 YFSETQ. J was trimmed by 5 bases and V by 5 bases; bases with no gene match: 8. The authors prepared the TCRbeta library with unique molecular identifiers. TCRdb ran MiXCR on the PCR reads and lists one entry per CDR3 protein. The sample carries some 460,000 distinct CDR3 sequences, 15% to 20% recorded once. The sample in question was PBMCs, mostly from graft donor cells, obtained 360 days after TCRalphabeta/CD19-depleted stem cell transplant. The receptor's source is a boy younger than two who had a stem cell transplant for Wiskott-Aldrich syndrome, so the T cells may come from the graft donor. This chain links TRBV5-1 with TRBJ2-7; 12 nucleotides line up with TRBD2. In nucleotides, the CDR3 is TGCGCCAGCAGTGAGACTAGCGGGAGTTTCGACGAGCAGTACTTC. As protein: CASSETSGSFDEQYF.